The subject of this entry is one T cell receptor beta chain. Its antigen is unidentified. V was shortened by 5 bases and J by 9 bases, with 23 bases between the two germline ends. Per the germline V gene, CDR1 is MNHEY and CDR2 is SMNVEV (reference sequence). The CDR3 is 16 residues long. This sample was taken from a study of cytomegalovirus exposure and HLA in healthy donors. Study-wide results and limits: Common viral pathogens (according to a later analysis) appeared linked to several of the most significant clusters. Most TCR sequences showed up rarely, but some public TCRs showed up in many donors.

The PCR made use of 60 Vbeta and 13 Jbeta primers. The assay was immunoSEQ multiplex PCR, and TCRdb's table has in-frame clones only and misses some. The data contain 150,000 to 200,000 clones, nearly 80% of them seen just once; the ten biggest clones take up approximately 5.4%. This sequence was found in a woman in her twenties or thirties in good health and CMV-seropositive. The chain links TRBV27 to TRBJ2-1; weak D call: TRBD2 (6 bases). Source material: PBMCs. The CDR3 DNA reads as TGTGCCAGCAGTACGGGACTCTCCCTCACCGTCGGTGAGCAGTTCTTC. Translating gives CASSTGLSLTVGEQFF.